This T cell receptor beta chain was sequenced in a study of blood T cell repertoires in COVID-19 (dated by TCRdb to 2020 to 2022). For the wider study: Collaborator samples came from the United States, Italy and Spain and covered acute and convalescent phases of COVID-19. The repertoires were released in a freely available public database intended as a resource for research on the immune response to SARS-CoV-2. The samples were drawn from two sources: the first 160 participants of the ongoing ImmuneRACE study, and over 950 subjects contributed by 6 global collaborators. Subjects who had been exposed to COVID-19, were actively infected with it, or had recovered from it provided the deeply sampled blood TCRbeta repertoires that made up the dataset. The material from the prospective study consisted of cDNA or gDNA derived from T cells, B-cell-depleted T cells, or PBMCs. A de-identified subject ID, COVID-19 status, age in years and sex were almost always included in the sample metadata. Where available, HLA class I and class II types were taken from metadata supplied by the sample provider and were not determined by assay-based typing.

The immunoSEQ Assay, a bias-controlled multiplex PCR, was used to amplify TCRbeta CDR3 regions from genomic DNA. The source study handled its data this way. Nucleated cell counts per sample were estimated from amplification of reference gene primers within the assay. Sequence reads were collapsed and filtered to measure the absolute abundance of every unique TCRbeta CDR3 rearrangement. For each sample, productive Simpson clonality was calculated by taking the square root of Simpson's diversity index across productive rearrangements. TCRdb took over this immuneACCESS table, retaining in-frame rearrangements with V and J assigned. Such tables are incomplete; in checked studies, under half of the missing clones stem from an unresolved V gene, and the remainder is unexplained. V, J and clone size are those of that table, while D and trimming were read from the DNA. Counted in this sample were fewer than 300,000 clones; about nine tenths of them appeared once. The ten largest clones capture over 2% of the sample.

One collaborating source in Seattle enrolled patients while the patients were actively infected and followed the patients over time throughout the course of disease. Whole blood was collected in K2EDTA tubes by collaborating institutions according to the institutions' own protocols. For TCRbeta analysis, collaborators shipped samples in one of three forms: frozen whole blood, isolated PBMCs, or DNA extracted from either of those sample types. Including the terminal cysteine and phenylalanine, the CDR3 comprises 16 residues. Only the CDR3 part of the read is kept: 48 bases, read in frame from the first base. V and J are trimmed by 4 bases and 5 bases, and the gene matches miss 7 bases of the junction. The germline V gene specifies SGHTS as CDR1 and YDEGEE as CDR2. What the study reported, not specific to this receptor: How much clinical and demographic metadata was included differed by source and by participant, and the metadata was provided uncurated.

A remark on this clone: Its target antigen remains unknown. No much larger clonotype is one base removed from it; base qualities were not supplied.

The receptor's source is a woman in her twenties or thirties with COVID-19, enrolled during active disease. The sequence links TRBV5-8 to TRBJ2-5, and TRBD2 matches 14 of the central bases. Sequencing was carried out using peripheral blood. The CDR3 in this case is CASSPGLAGDRETQYF. The DNA sequence follows: TGTGCCAGCAGCCCGGGACTAGCGGGAGATCGGGAGACCCAGTACTTC. Beyond the CDR3, the reference TRBV5-8 and TRBJ2-5 genes provide the residues; the full variable domain reads: EAGVTQSPTHLIKTRGQQATLRCSPISGHTSVYWYQQALGLGLQFLLWYDEGEERNRGNFPPRFSGRQFPNYSSELNVNALELEDSALYLCASSPGLAGDRETQYFGPGTRLLVL.